This TCR beta chain is from a study of beta chain features in type 1 diabetes. Study-wide points: Within the patient group, naive, central memory and Treg TCRB repertoires appeared more similar to each other than within healthy donors. It was not settled here whether HLA type affects TCRB rearrangement.

The sequenced template was cDNA made from the entire isolated RNA. The table came from immunoSEQ multiplex PCR; TCRdb's copy has only in-frame clones and leaves some out. The repertoire includes under 350,000 clones, 8% of them detected once, and approximately 0.93% sits in the top ten. On average, the one heparinised blood draw given by each donor was 90 to 150 mL. V was clipped by 5 bases and J by 3 bases, with 7 bases between them. This CDR3 is 12 amino acids long. CDR1 is SEHNR, CDR2 FQNEAQ, per germline (reference sequence). As regards this clone: Its antigen remains unidentified. Additional DNA sequences in this sample encode the identical CDR3.

The chain uses TRBV7-9 and TRBJ1-1, with D unresolved. This receptor was identified in a woman aged 18-29 years in good health. The sample was central memory CD4+ T cells from blood. In DNA form, the CDR3 reads TGTGCCAGCAGCCGGGGAGACACTGAAGCTTTCTTT. Its protein is CASSRGDTEAFF.